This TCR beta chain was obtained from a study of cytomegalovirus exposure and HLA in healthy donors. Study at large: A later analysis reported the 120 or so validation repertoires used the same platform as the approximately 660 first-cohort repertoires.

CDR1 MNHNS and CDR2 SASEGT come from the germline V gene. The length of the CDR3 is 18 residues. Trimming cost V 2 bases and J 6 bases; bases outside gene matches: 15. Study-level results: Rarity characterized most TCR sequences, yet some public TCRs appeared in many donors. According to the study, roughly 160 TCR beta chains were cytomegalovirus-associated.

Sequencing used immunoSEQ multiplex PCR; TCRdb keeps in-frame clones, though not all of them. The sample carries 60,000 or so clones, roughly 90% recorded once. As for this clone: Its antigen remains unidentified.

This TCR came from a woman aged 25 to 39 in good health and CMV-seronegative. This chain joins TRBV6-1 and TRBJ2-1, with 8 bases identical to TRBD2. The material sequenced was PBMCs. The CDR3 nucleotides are TGTGCCAGCAGTGAAAGGGTACTAGCGGTCCAGAGTTCCAATGAGCAGTTCTTC. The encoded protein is CASSERVLAVQSSNEQFF.